These 5 T cell receptor beta chains originate from one sample sequenced in a study of T cells after somatic rescue of genetic block. The assay was immunoSEQ multiplex PCR, and TCRdb's table has in-frame clones only and misses some. The sample lists 7,500 to 9,000 clones; over 80% were seen once. The sample consisted of peripheral blood mononuclear cells (PBMCs). The receptor source for this set is a boy younger than 18.

The CDR3 bases are TGCGCCAGCAGCTTGACAGGCGAGAACACTGAAGCTTTCTTT. Protein: CASSLTGENTEAFF. This chain links TRBV5-1 with TRBJ1-1; D might be TRBD1 (5 bases). Trimming removed 1 base from V and 1 base from J, with 8 bases in between. Germline values: CDR1 SGHRS, CDR2 YFSETQ. This CDR3 spans 14 amino acids. The complete variable domain, with remaining parts taken from reference TRBV5-1 and TRBJ1-1, reads KAGVTQTPRYLIKTRGQQVTLSCSPISGHRSVSWYQQTPGQGLQFLFEYFSETQRNKGNFPGRFSGRQFSNSRSEMNVSTLELGDSALYLCASSLTGENTEAFFGQGTRLTVV.

This chain connects TRBV6-1 to TRBJ1-5, with 7 bases fitting TRBD1. This CDR3 is 15 amino acids long. V was pared by 2 bases and J by 4 bases, with 5 bases of the junction left unmatched. Germline V gives CDR1 MNHNS, CDR2 SASEGT. This CDR3 is CASSETGEGNQPQHF. The CDR3, as DNA: TGTGCCAGCAGTGAAACAGGGGAAGGAAATCAGCCCCAGCATTTT.

The V call is TRBV5-8, the J call TRBJ1-5; D is unclear. The V gene's germline CDR1 is SGHTS and CDR2 YDEGEE. The length of the CDR3 is 14 residues. With 0 bases removed from V and 0 bases from J, the gap between germline ends came to 4 bases. The CDR3 coding sequence is TGTGCCAGCAGCTTGGTCGATAGCAATCAGCCCCAGCATTTT. Translating gives CASSLVDSNQPQHF.

The chain is built from TRBV5-6 and TRBJ2-6; D ambiguous. The germline V gene has CDR1 SGHDT and CDR2 YYEEEE. The V gene lost 2 bases and the J gene lost 0 bases, with 15 bases spanning the gap. The CDR3 sequence is 18 residues long. The CDR3: CASSFSVGSRSGANVLTF. The CDR3 DNA is TGTGCCAGCAGCTTTTCAGTGGGGTCCCGCTCTGGGGCCAACGTCCTGACTTTC.

The V call is TRBV15, the J call TRBJ2-3; a possible D gene is TRBD2 (7 bases). Trimming took 5 bases from V and 1 from J, leaving 16 bases between them. The CDR3 runs 16 residues. Germline CDR1 LNHNV, CDR2 YYDKDF (reference sequence). CDR3 coding DNA: TGTGCCACCAGCGGGGAGGGGGGACTACGCACAGATACGCAGTATTTT. Its translation: CATSGEGGLRTDTQYF.